This entry lists 20 T cell receptor beta chains sequenced from one sample in a study of Graves' ophthalmopathy and Graves' hyperthyroidism. Using RNA transcripts, the TCR beta CDR3 regions were amplified. First-round RT-PCR employed HTBI primers, with a second-round multiplex PCR after it. TCRdb passed the multiplex PCR reads through MiXCR, listing each CDR3 protein once. Counted here are a few hundred thousand distinct CDR3 sequences, approximately 16% occurring once; the ten biggest clones make up roughly 1.5%. Source material: peripheral blood. These receptors all come from a young woman with Graves' ophthalmopathy.

The sample holds many counts of this clonotype. The V and J genes are TRBV6-1 and TRBJ1-2, with TRBD1 matching over 7 bases. This CDR3 contains 12 residues. Losses at the gene ends were 6 bases for V and 7 bases for J; bases not matched to a gene: 5. CDR1 MNHNS and CDR2 SASEGT come from the germline V gene. In DNA, the CDR3 is TGTGCCAGCAGGACAGGGAGGGGTGGCTACACCTTC. This translates into CASRTGRGGYTF.

This clonotype was seen ten or more times. The chain couples TRBV6-1 to TRBJ2-2; D not certain. Per the germline V gene, CDR1 is MNHNS and CDR2 is SASEGT. The CDR3 runs 14 residues. Trimming removed 4 bases from V and 0 bases from J, with 6 bases in between. CDR3: CASSGRPNTGELFF. CDR3 DNA sequence: TGTGCCAGCAGTGGGCGGCCGAACACCGGGGAGCTGTTTTTT.

This clonotype was seen ten or more times. The J gene is TRBJ2-2, the V gene TRBV7-2; D possibly corresponds to TRBD2 (5 bases). The CDR3 sequence is 15 residues long. Trimming took off 3 bases at V and 6 bases at J, with 14 bases between the two ends. In germline, CDR1 is SGHTA, CDR2 FQGNSA. CDR3 sequence: CASSFLGSLSGELFF. CDR3 DNA: TGTGCCAGCAGCTTCCTGGGGAGCCTGTCCGGGGAGCTGTTTTTT.

The V call is TRBV5-1, the J call TRBJ1-1; the D gene is possibly TRBD1 (6 bases). The V gene lost 5 bases and the J gene lost 1 base, with 15 bases spanning the gap. The CDR3 spans 15 residues. Germline loops: CDR1 SGHRS, CDR2 YFSETQ. CDR3 protein: CASRPTPGQNTEAFF. In DNA form, the CDR3 reads TGCGCCAGCAGACCTACGCCGGGACAGAACACTGAAGCTTTCTTT.

This clonotype came up many times. The V and J genes are TRBV6-2 or TRBV6-3 and TRBJ1-1, with D tentatively TRBD1 (5 bases). The CDR3 is 13 amino acids. In germline, CDR1 is MNHEY, CDR2 SVGEGT. Trimming cost V 5 bases and J 8 bases, with 15 bases left between them. As DNA, the CDR3 is TGTGCCAGCAGTCCCTCGGGGCCGATAGAAGCTTTCTTT. Translating gives CASSPSGPIEAFF.

V usage is TRBV3-1 and J usage is TRBJ1-6; no definite D call. The CDR3 totals 16 residues. The ends were cut back, 0 bases at V and 7 bases at J, with 13 bases in the middle. Germline CDR1 and CDR2: LGHDT and YNNKEL (reference sequence). The CDR3 DNA sequence: TGTGCCAGCAGCCAAGATAAGCGGGCCCTGAATTCACCCCTCCACTTT. Its translation is CASSQDKRALNSPLHF.

This clonotype was seen many times. V gene TRBV28 combines with J gene TRBJ1-3; no clear D. V was trimmed by 5 bases and J by 0 bases, leaving 11 bases between them. The CDR3 length is 15 residues. The germline V gene has CDR1 MDHEN and CDR2 SYDVKM. Written as DNA, the CDR3 is TGTGCCAGCAGTAGCGTAGGGCGCTCTGGAAACACCATATATTTT. Its translation is CASSSVGRSGNTIYF.

The J gene is TRBJ2-7, the V gene TRBV28, with 7 bases matching TRBD1. J was trimmed by 6 bases and V by 3 bases; bases with no gene match: 8. Per germline, CDR1 MDHEN and CDR2 SYDVKM. This CDR3 contains 14 residues. CDR3 nucleotides: TGTGCCAGCAGTTTGGTCCAGGGGGTCTCCGAGCAGTACTTC. This translates into CASSLVQGVSEQYF.

There are many counts of this clonotype. The chain employs TRBV5-1 and TRBJ2-5; D possibly corresponds to TRBD1 (6 bases). Trimming pared 0 bases from V and 2 bases from J, leaving 11 bases between. The CDR3 is 15 amino acids. Germline loops: CDR1 SGHRS, CDR2 YFSETQ. CDR3 protein: CASSLGRGQQETQYF. The CDR3 DNA is TGCGCCAGCAGCTTGGGACGCGGACAGCAAGAGACCCAGTACTTC.

This clonotype was recorded at least ten times. The chain recombines TRBV28 with TRBJ1-1; D possibly corresponds to TRBD1 (5 bases). This CDR3 contains 14 residues. Trimming took 8 bases from V and 1 from J, leaving 14 bases between them. Germline CDR1 reads MDHEN; CDR2 reads SYDVKM. The CDR3 nucleotides read TGTGCCAGCGGGGACTACCTAGAGAACACTGAAGCTTTCTTT. Amino acid sequence: CASGDYLENTEAFF.

This clonotype was counted at least ten times. This chain joins TRBV3-1 and TRBJ2-1; 8 bases line up with TRBD2. Per germline, CDR1 LGHDT and CDR2 YNNKEL (reference sequence). After removal of 1 base from V and 3 bases from J, the junction contained 2 bases not matched to a gene. The CDR3 sequence is 15 residues long. The CDR3 region has the DNA TGTGCCAGCAGCCAAGGGCGGGGGGTCTACAATGAGCAGTTCTTC. Its protein product is CASSQGRGVYNEQFF.

This clonotype was counted at least ten times. This rearrangement joins TRBV15 to TRBJ2-5; 8 bases map to TRBD2. V trimming: 5 bases; J trimming: 3 bases; junction bases outside the gene matches: 11. There are 16 residues in the CDR3. CDR1 is LNHNV, CDR2 YYDKDF, per germline (reference sequence). Written as DNA, the CDR3 is TGTGCCACCAGCCACCCCGGGCTAGCGGGCGAAGAGACCCAGTACTTC. Its protein is CATSHPGLAGEETQYF.

This clonotype was detected ten times or more. The chain combines TRBV9 with TRBJ1-6; D is unclear. Trimming stripped 0 bases from V and 8 bases from J, with 12 bases between. Germline values: CDR1 SGDLS, CDR2 YYNGEE. This CDR3 is built from 15 residues. The CDR3 DNA follows: TGTGCCAGCAGCGTAGATACTGGGCCCGATTCACCCCTCCACTTT. It is translated as CASSVDTGPDSPLHF. The full variable domain, completed using reference TRBV9 and TRBJ1-6, is DSGVTQTPKHLITATGQRVTLRCSPRSGDLSVYWYQQSLDQGLQFLIQYYNGEERAKGNILERFSAQQFPDLHSELNLSSLELGDSALYFCASSVDTGPDSPLHFGNGTRLTVT.

This clonotype appeared many times. This rearrangement joins TRBV20-1 to TRBJ2-7; 11 positions agree with TRBD2. V shed 6 bases, J shed 3 bases, and the junction held 4 bases outside the gene matches. The CDR3 is 13 amino acids. CDR1 and CDR2 from the germline V gene are DFQATT and SNEGSKA (reference sequence). The chain's CDR3 is CSATGLAGYEQYF. DNA for the CDR3: TGCAGTGCAACCGGACTAGCGGGCTACGAGCAGTACTTC.

This clonotype appeared many times. This chain uses TRBV12-3 or TRBV12-4 with TRBJ1-1; D is possibly TRBD1 (6 bases). Trimming removed 7 bases from V and 0 bases from J, with 15 bases in between. CDR3 length: 15 amino acids. This chain's CDR3 is CASTKGGRLNTEAFF. DNA for the CDR3: TGTGCCAGCACCAAGGGGGGGAGATTGAACACTGAAGCTTTCTTT.

The chain joins TRBV6-1 to TRBJ1-1; TRBD1 might be the D (5 bases). V lost 5 bases to trimming and J lost 2 bases, with 12 bases between them. This CDR3 is 14 amino acids long. Germline V gives CDR1 MNHNS, CDR2 SASEGT. CDR3 sequence (DNA): TGTGCCAGCAGTCCTTCGACAGCTAACACTGAAGCTTTCTTT. It yields the protein CASSPSTANTEAFF.

The chain combines TRBV28 with TRBJ2-7, with 7 bases lining up with TRBD2. Per the germline V gene, CDR1 is MDHEN and CDR2 is SYDVKM. The J segment lost 3 bases and the V segment lost 3 bases, leaving 5 bases of the junction unmatched. The CDR3 consists of 14 residues. In DNA form, the CDR3 reads TGTGCCAGCAGTTTTGAGGCGGGGGACTACGAGCAGTACTTC. Its protein product is CASSFEAGDYEQYF.

The chain combines TRBV6-1 with TRBJ1-1, with D uncertain. CDR3 length equals 11 residues. V lost 8 bases, J lost 5 bases, and 9 bases lay in between. In germline, CDR1 is MNHNS, CDR2 SASEGT. In nucleotides, the CDR3 is TGTGCCAGCGGTCGTGTAACTGAAGCTTTCTTT. Its translation is CASGRVTEAFF.

This chain joins TRBV28 and TRBJ1-5; unclear D gene. Trimming stripped 1 base from V and 6 bases from J, with 13 bases between. Germline-derived CDR1 and CDR2 are MDHEN and SYDVKM. The length of the CDR3 is 15 residues. In DNA, the CDR3 is TGTGCCAGCAGTTTATCATCCGGGCTCAGTCAGCCCCAGCATTTT. It translates to CASSLSSGLSQPQHF.

This clonotype was detected many times. V and J are TRBV5-4 and TRBJ2-2; tentative D call: TRBD1 (6 bases). Trimming stripped 6 bases from V and 5 bases from J, with 20 bases between. CDR3 length: 16 residues. Germline V gene sequence: CDR1 SGHNT, CDR2 YYREEE (reference sequence). CDR3 in amino acids: CASTLQGAGRTGELFF. CDR3 nucleotide sequence: TGTGCCAGCACCTTACAGGGTGCGGGTAGGACCGGGGAGCTGTTTTTT.